Listed below are T cell receptor beta chains from one sample, sequenced in a study of shared T cell receptors in the human thymus. The assay was immunoSEQ multiplex PCR, and TCRdb's table has in-frame clones only and misses some. The table has approximately 400,000 clones, 95% seen once. Sequencing used thymocytes. These receptors came from a human donor. Both conserved end residues are part of each CDR3. A D gene is named only where the DNA matches it firmly. Rows may omit the clone size; those that give it use once, few, many or a size class.

.	TRBJ1-4	TRBV28	.	TGTGCCAGCAGTTCCCCGAATAATGAAAAACTGTTTTTT	CASSSPNNEKLFF
.	TRBJ1-1	TRBV25-1	.	TGTGCCAGCAGTGAACTTGGGGAAGCTTTCTTT	CASSELGEAFF
.	TRBJ1-1	TRBV7-3	.	TGTGCCAGCAGCTTAATAGAGAACACTGAAGCTTTCTTT	CASSLIENTEAFF
.	TRBJ2-5	TRBV28	.	TGTGCCAGCAGTCCCGGGACATACCAAGAGACCCAGTACTTC	CASSPGTYQETQYF
TRBD2	TRBJ2-1	TRBV27	.	TGTGCCAGCAGTTACGTCGGGACTATGTACAATGAGCAGTTCTTC	CASSYVGTMYNEQFF
TRBD1	TRBJ2-7	TRBV14	.	TGTGCCAGCAGCCCCGGACAGGCTTCCGTCGAGCAGTACTTC	CASSPGQASVEQYF
TRBD1	TRBJ2-7	TRBV11-2	.	TGTGCCAGCAGCCGGGACAGGGACTACGAGCAGTACTTC	CASSRDRDYEQYF
.	TRBJ2-7	TRBV5-8	.	TGTGCCAGCAGCGCATACGAGCAGTACTTC	CASSAYEQYF
.	TRBJ2-3	TRBV27	.	TGTGCCAGCAGTTGGGGGTCCCCGGATACGCAGTATTTT	CASSWGSPDTQYF
TRBD2	TRBJ2-7	TRBV2	.	TGTGCCAGCAGTGAACCGGGACTAGCGGGCCTCGGCGAGCAGTACTTC	CASSEPGLAGLGEQYF
.	TRBJ2-5	TRBV28	.	TGTGCCAGCCAACAACCGCGCGGGCAGGGTCAAGAGACCCAGTACTTC	CASQQPRGQGQETQYF
TRBD2	TRBJ2-1	TRBV6-1	.	TGTGCCAGCAGTGAAAGACTAGCGGATTGTGAGCAGTTCTTC	CASSERLADCEQFF
.	TRBJ2-5	TRBV21-1	.	TGTGCCAGCAGCAAATTAGAAGGGACAGGCTTACAAGAGACCCAGTACTTC	CASSKLEGTGLQETQYF
TRBD1	TRBJ2-7	TRBV15	.	TGTGCCACCAGCAGATACACAGGGGCCCCCGGTGAGGAGCAGTACTTC	CATSRYTGAPGEEQYF
.	TRBJ1-2	TRBV28	once	TGTGCCAGCAGTCGGAACACCTATGGCTACACCTTC	CASSRNTYGYTF
TRBD1	TRBJ1-1	TRBV10-3	once	TGTGCCACCACGGGGGGACAGACGAACACTGAAGCTTTCTTT	CATTGGQTNTEAFF
.	TRBJ2-2	TRBV12-5	.	TGTGCTAGTGGTTGGGACACCGGGGAGCTGTTTTTT	CASGWDTGELFF
TRBD2	TRBJ2-7	TRBV20-1	.	TGCAGTGCCGAGGAGCGGGAGCCGAACTTC	CSAEEREPNF
.	TRBJ2-1	TRBV4-2	.	TGTGCCAGCAGCCAAGAGAAGTGGGCGGCAAGATCTTACAATGAGCAGTTCTTC	CASSQEKWAARSYNEQFF
.	TRBJ1-2	TRBV5-6	.	TGTGCCAGCAGCGAAGGGAGCAGCCCTAACTATGGCTACACCTTC	CASSEGSSPNYGYTF
TRBD2	TRBJ2-7	TRBV5-5	.	TGTGCCAGCAGCCTGGAGCGGGAACCGACTTCCCTCGAGCAGTACTTC	CASSLEREPTSLEQYF
.	TRBJ1-1	TRBV7-9	.	TGTGCCAGCAGCCCCACGGTAGTAACATTCACTGAAGCTTTCTTT	CASSPTVVTFTEAFF
.	TRBJ1-1	TRBV6-6	few	TGTGCCACCTGGGGGGGCACGGACGCTGAAGCTTTCTTT	CATWGGTDAEAFF
.	TRBJ2-7	TRBV10-2	.	TGCGCCAGCAGTGGGGGCTCCTACGAGCAGTACTTC	CASSGGSYEQYF
.	TRBJ2-3	TRBV7-3	.	TGTGCCAGCAGCTCCGGGACTTCTATCACAGATACGCAGTATTTT	CASSSGTSITDTQYF
.	TRBJ2-1	TRBV30	few	TGTGCCTCTCCCCCCGATGAGCAGTTCTTC	CASPPDEQFF
.	TRBJ1-1	TRBV5-1	.	TGCGCCAGCAGCTTCGGTTCTTCACCCATGAGCACTGAAGCTTTCTTT	CASSFGSSPMSTEAFF
.	TRBJ2-7	TRBV28	.	TGTGCCAGCAGTTACGGCGGGACCCCCTACGAGCAGTACTTC	CASSYGGTPYEQYF
TRBD2	TRBJ2-5	TRBV7-6	.	TGTGCCAGCAGCGCCCTACTAGCGGGAGTAGAGACCCAGTACTTC	CASSALLAGVETQYF
.	TRBJ2-3	TRBV28	once	TGTGCCAGCAGCCCACCCGGCAACATAGACGGAACAGATACGCAGTATTTT	CASSPPGNIDGTDTQYF
.	TRBJ2-3	TRBV5-1	.	TGCGCCAGCAGGGTGGGTACAGATACGCAGTATTTT	CASRVGTDTQYF
.	TRBJ1-5	TRBV6-7	.	TGTGCCAGCAGTCCCCATCCGACGGGGGCCCTTAGCAATCAGCCCCAGCATTTT	CASSPHPTGALSNQPQHF
.	TRBJ2-1	TRBV7-9	.	TGTGCCAGCAGCTTACACCCAGCCTACAATGAGCAGTTCTTC	CASSLHPAYNEQFF
.	TRBJ2-3	TRBV7-7	.	TGTGCCAGCAGCTTAGGAGGGGGAGGGACAGATACGCAGTATTTT	CASSLGGGGTDTQYF
TRBD2	TRBJ2-1	TRBV7-2	.	TGTGCCAGCAGCTTACCGGGACTAGCGGGAGGGTTTAGCAATGAGCAATTCTTC	CASSLPGLAGGFSNEQFF
.	TRBJ2-2	TRBV29-1	.	TGCAGCGTTCCCTGGAGCACCGGGGAGCTGTTTTTT	CSVPWSTGELFF
.	TRBJ1-1	TRBV7-2	.	TGTGCCAGCAGCTTGGGTGGGACTTCTACTAATGATTTCTTT	CASSLGGTSTNDFF
.	TRBJ1-5	TRBV6-1	.	TGTGCCAGCAGCCAGGGGAGCGACAATCAGCCCCAGCATTTT	CASSQGSDNQPQHF
.	TRBJ2-7	TRBV2	.	TGTGCCAGCAGAGAGACTTGGTTCTACGAGCAGTACTTC	CASRETWFYEQYF
TRBD2	TRBJ2-7	TRBV7-9	.	TGTGCCAGCAGCTCGGGGACTAGCGGGATCCTGACCTACGAGCAGTACTTC	CASSSGTSGILTYEQYF
.	TRBJ1-1	TRBV18	.	TGTGCCAGCTCACCACGGGGGGACACTGAAGCTTTCTTT	CASSPRGDTEAFF